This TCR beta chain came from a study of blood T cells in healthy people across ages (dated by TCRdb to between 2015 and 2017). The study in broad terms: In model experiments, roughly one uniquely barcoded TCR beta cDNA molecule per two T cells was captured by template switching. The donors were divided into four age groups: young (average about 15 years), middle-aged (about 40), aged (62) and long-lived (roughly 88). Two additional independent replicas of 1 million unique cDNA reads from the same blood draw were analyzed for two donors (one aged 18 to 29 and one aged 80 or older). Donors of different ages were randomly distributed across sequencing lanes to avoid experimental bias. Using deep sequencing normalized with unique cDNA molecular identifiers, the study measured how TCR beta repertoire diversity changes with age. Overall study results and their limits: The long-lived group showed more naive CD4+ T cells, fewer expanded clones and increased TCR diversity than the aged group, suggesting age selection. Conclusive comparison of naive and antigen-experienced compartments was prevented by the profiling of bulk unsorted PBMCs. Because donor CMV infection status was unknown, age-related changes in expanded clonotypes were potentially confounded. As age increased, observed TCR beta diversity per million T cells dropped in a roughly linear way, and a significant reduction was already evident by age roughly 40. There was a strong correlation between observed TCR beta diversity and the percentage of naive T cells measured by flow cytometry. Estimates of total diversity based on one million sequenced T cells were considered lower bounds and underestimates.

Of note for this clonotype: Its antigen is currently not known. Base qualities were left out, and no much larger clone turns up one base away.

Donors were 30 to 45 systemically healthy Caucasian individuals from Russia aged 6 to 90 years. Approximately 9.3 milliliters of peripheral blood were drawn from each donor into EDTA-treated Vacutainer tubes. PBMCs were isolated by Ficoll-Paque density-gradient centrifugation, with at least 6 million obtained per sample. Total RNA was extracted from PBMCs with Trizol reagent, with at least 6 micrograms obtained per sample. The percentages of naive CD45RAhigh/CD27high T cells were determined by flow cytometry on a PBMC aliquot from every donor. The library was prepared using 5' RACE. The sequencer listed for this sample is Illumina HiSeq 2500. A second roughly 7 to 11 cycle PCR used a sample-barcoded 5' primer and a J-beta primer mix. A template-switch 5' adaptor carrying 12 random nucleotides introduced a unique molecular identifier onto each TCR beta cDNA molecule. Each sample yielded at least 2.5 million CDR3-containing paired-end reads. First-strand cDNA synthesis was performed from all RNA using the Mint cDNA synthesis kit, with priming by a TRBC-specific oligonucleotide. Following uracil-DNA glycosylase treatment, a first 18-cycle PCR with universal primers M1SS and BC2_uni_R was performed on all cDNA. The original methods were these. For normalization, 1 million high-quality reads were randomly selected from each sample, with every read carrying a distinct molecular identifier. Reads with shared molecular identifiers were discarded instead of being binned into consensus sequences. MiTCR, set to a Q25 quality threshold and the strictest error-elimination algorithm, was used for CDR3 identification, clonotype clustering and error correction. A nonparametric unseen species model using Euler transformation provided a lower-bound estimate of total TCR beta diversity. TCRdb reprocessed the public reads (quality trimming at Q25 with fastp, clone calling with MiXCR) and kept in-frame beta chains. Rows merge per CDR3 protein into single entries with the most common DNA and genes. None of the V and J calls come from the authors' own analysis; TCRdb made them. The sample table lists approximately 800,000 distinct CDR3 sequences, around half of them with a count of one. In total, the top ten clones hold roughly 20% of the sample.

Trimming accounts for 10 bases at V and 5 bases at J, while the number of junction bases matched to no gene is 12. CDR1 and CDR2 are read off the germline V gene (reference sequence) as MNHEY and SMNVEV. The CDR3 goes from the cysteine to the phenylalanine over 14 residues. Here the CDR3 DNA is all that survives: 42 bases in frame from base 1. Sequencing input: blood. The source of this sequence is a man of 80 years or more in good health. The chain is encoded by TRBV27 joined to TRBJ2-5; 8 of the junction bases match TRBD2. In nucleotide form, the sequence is TGTGCCACCTCCCCAGCGGGAGAGGGGGAGACCCAGTACTTC. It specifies CATSPAGEGETQYF.